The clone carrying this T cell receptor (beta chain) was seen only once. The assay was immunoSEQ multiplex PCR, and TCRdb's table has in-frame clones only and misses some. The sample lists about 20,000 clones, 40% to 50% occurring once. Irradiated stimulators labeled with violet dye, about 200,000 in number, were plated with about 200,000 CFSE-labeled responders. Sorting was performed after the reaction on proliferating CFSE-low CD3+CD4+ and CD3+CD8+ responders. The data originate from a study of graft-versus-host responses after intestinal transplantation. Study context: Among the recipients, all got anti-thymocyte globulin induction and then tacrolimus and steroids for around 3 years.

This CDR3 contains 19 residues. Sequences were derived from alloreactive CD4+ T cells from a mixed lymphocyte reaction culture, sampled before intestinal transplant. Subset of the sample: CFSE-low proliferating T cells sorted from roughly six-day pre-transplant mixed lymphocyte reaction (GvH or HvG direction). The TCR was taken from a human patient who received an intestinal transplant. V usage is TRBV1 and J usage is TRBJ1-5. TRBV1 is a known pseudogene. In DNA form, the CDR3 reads TGCACCAGCAGCCAAGATACAGCCTTGGGGGGGGATCGGAGTCAGCCCCAGCATTTT. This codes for CTSSQDTALGGDRSQPQHF.